The 4 T cell receptor beta chains presented below share a single source sample, sequenced in a study of a mutant IDH1 vaccine in newly diagnosed glioma (dated by TCRdb to about 2021). The sample's time point label, decoded: week 11, during vaccination. Each vaccine dose, consisting of 300 ug of a 20-mer mutant IDH1 peptide in Montanide, was administered subcutaneously with topical imiquimod. No antigen has been assigned to these receptors. Library method: the immunoSEQ multiplex PCR assay. Held by TCRdb, this immuneACCESS table contains in-frame sequences only and omits some clones. Under half of the omission traces to an unresolved V gene where checked; the cause of the rest is unknown. The sample profile shows 55,000 to 70,000 clones; around 91% of them were found once. More than 1.5% of the sample is taken by the ten largest. Material: PBMCs, obtained from a glioma patient whose treatment included an IDH1 peptide vaccine. These receptors were obtained from a man aged 35 to 55 with glioma.

The V gene is TRBV5-1, the J gene TRBJ2-1, with 16 bases lining up with TRBD2. V lost 4 bases to trimming and J lost 6 bases; unmatched junction nucleotides: 4. The CDR3 spans 16 residues. Germline-derived CDR1 and CDR2 are SGHRS and YFSETQ. CDR3 bases: TGCGCCAGCAGCCCGGGGACTAGCGGGAGGGGCAATGAGCAGTTCTTC. Translated: CASSPGTSGRGNEQFF.

The rearrangement uses TRBV6-5 and TRBJ2-2; D remains unclear. V shed 4 bases and J shed 8 bases, with 20 bases lying between them. CDR3 length equals 16 residues. Germline CDR1 is MNHEY and CDR2 is SVGAGI. CDR3 coding DNA: TGTGCCAGCAGTTTTGCCTGGCGGAACCCCAGGGGGGAGCTGTTTTTT. It is translated as CASSFAWRNPRGELFF.

V and J are TRBV27 and TRBJ1-5, with a weak D call TRBD1 (6 bases). Between the trimmed V and J ends, which lost 8 bases and 5 bases, there was a span of 22 bases. The CDR3 spans 16 residues. Germline-derived CDR1 and CDR2 are MNHEY and SMNVEV (reference sequence). Written as DNA, the CDR3 is TGTGCCAGCCATTCAACAGGGAAGGGGAGCCATCAGCCCCAGCATTTT. Translating it yields CASHSTGKGSHQPQHF.

In its sample, this clone was seen a few times. The rearrangement joins TRBV13 to TRBJ2-7, with 8 bases identical to TRBD1. V shed 5 bases and J 5 bases; nucleotides not matched to a gene: 5. This CDR3 contains 13 residues. CDR1 and CDR2 (germline): PRHDT, FYEKMQ (reference sequence). The CDR3, as DNA: TGTGCCAGCAGCCTCGGACAGGGTGACGAGCAGTACGTC. Protein product: CASSLGQGDEQYV.